The clone carrying this T cell receptor beta chain was counted only a few times. The antigen remains undetermined. This entry belongs to a study of T cell repertoires in cytomegalovirus infection. Study-wide context: Used in the study were CMV epitopes, some recently identified and HLA-C-restricted, others well-studied and HLA-B-restricted. Both a matching HLA type and CMV infection were indicated by public TCR beta signatures. Overall study results and limits: The study found HLA-C-restricted CMV-specific TCR beta clonotypes dominating the ex vivo response. Frequencies of public TCR beta families were cumulated, and this identified carriers of CMV plus the relevant HLA.

V dropped 7 bases and J dropped 5; count of bases not matched to a gene: 12. The CDR3 is 15 amino acids. CDR1 is DFQATT, CDR2 SNEGSKA, per germline (reference sequence). TCRdb itself ran the reads through MiXCR, one entry per CDR3 protein. Of roughly 120,000 distinct CDR3 sequences detected, 32% appear once; the ten largest clones hold 58%. This receptor was identified in a human donor in good health (CMV status not recorded). Some clones in this sample may be carry-over from other donors' samples. The rearrangement joins TRBV20-1 to TRBJ2-4; 9 bases match TRBD1. Here the sequenced sample was CD8+ T cells from cultured PBMCs, taken from culture after CMV antigen stimulation. CDR3 nucleotide sequence: TGCAGTGATAGGCCTGGGACAGGGCTACAAAACATTCAGTACTTC. Its translation is CSDRPGTGLQNIQYF.